One sample yielded the 21 T cell receptor beta chains listed below, sequenced in a study of T cell repertoires in cytomegalovirus infection. Their cognate antigens are unknown. TCRdb reprocessed the reads via MiXCR and lists one record per CDR3 protein. The sample lists tens of thousands of distinct CDR3 sequences; under 55% were seen once. The starting material was CD8+ T cells from cultured PBMCs, obtained from culture after CMV antigen stimulation. All receptors derive from a human donor in good health (CMV status not recorded). Some clones in this sample may be carry-over from other donors' samples.

The chain joins TRBV19 to TRBJ1-1; D is unresolved. Germline CDR1 is LNHDA and CDR2 is SQIVND (reference sequence). The CDR3 has 13 residues. V lost 8 bases, J lost 4 bases, and 14 bases lay in between. For the CDR3, the DNA is TGTGCCAGTGGGTGGCGGTTGGCCACTGAAGCTTTCTTT. Translated, it gives CASGWRLATEAFF.

J is TRBJ1-2 and V is TRBV7-4, with D tentatively TRBD1 (6 bases). Germline CDR1 SGHVT, CDR2 SQSDAQ. The CDR3 is made up of 14 amino acids. The ends were cut back, 2 bases at V and 6 bases at J, with 13 bases in the middle. The DNA for the CDR3 is TGTGCCAGCAGCTTATTGGGGGCTTCTGATGGCTACACCTTC. Translating gives CASSLLGASDGYTF.

The chain joins TRBV7-4 to TRBJ2-7; TRBD1 agrees at 7 bases. Germline CDR1 reads SGHVT; CDR2 reads SQSDAQ. J lost 2 bases, V lost 4 bases, and 5 bases had no gene match. The CDR3 is 14 amino acids. The CDR3 sequence is CASSSTGQTYEQYF. CDR3 in DNA: TGTGCCAGCAGCTCCACGGGACAGACCTACGAGCAGTACTTC.

Only a few counts were recorded for this clonotype. This rearrangement joins TRBV15 to TRBJ1-1; weak D call: TRBD1 (5 bases). CDR3 size: 13 residues. Trimming took 8 bases from V and 2 from J, leaving 12 bases between them. Germline-derived CDR1 and CDR2 are LNHNV and YYDKDF (reference sequence). CDR3: CATSSQGNTEAFF. The CDR3 coding sequence is TGTGCCACCTCTTCTCAGGGAAACACTGAAGCTTTCTTT.

The rearrangement uses TRBV4-1 and TRBJ2-1; 9 positions agree with TRBD2. CDR1 and CDR2 (germline): MGHRA, YSYEKL. V shed 4 bases, J shed 6 bases, and the junction held 7 bases outside the gene matches. This CDR3 has 15 residues. The CDR3: CASSPSGRPVNEQFF. In DNA form, the CDR3 reads TGCGCCAGCAGCCCAAGCGGGAGGCCCGTCAATGAGCAGTTCTTC.

The V gene is TRBV19, the J gene TRBJ1-2, with D hard to call. CDR3 length equals 15 residues. The V gene's germline CDR1 is LNHDA and CDR2 SQIVND (reference sequence). The ends were cut back, 5 bases at V and 0 bases at J, with 13 bases in the middle. CDR3 region: CASSAPDGSNYGYTF. The CDR3 DNA reads TGTGCCAGTAGTGCCCCGGACGGTTCTAACTATGGCTACACCTTC. The variable domain in full, completed from reference TRBV19 and TRBJ1-2, reads DGGITQSPKYLFRKEGQNVTLSCEQNLNHDAMYWYRQDPGQGLRLIYYSQIVNDFQKGDIAEGYSVSREKKESFPLTVTSAQKNPTAFYLCASSAPDGSNYGYTFGSGTRLTVV.

This sequence joins TRBV7-2 and TRBJ2-4; no firm D call. V was pared by 0 bases and J by 0 bases, with 6 bases between. This CDR3 spans 15 amino acids. Germline loops: CDR1 SGHTA, CDR2 FQGNSA. The CDR3 DNA reads as TGTGCCAGCAGCTTAGCGGATCTAGCCAAAAACATTCAGTACTTC. It translates to CASSLADLAKNIQYF.

The chain recombines TRBV27 with TRBJ1-4; D might be TRBD1 (6 bases). Germline V CDR1 and CDR2: MNHEY, SMNVEV (reference sequence). Between the trimmed V and J ends, which lost 6 bases and 7 bases, there was a span of 15 bases. CDR3 length: 14 residues. In DNA, the CDR3 is TGTGCCAGCAGGCCGGCGGGGGCAGGTGAAAAACTGTTTTTT. Protein: CASRPAGAGEKLFF. Full variable domain (rest looked up from reference TRBV27 and TRBJ1-4): EAQVTQNPRYLITVTGKKLTVTCSQNMNHEYMSWYRQDPGLGLRQIYYSMNVEVTDKGDVPEGYKVSRKEKRNFPLILESPSPNQTSLYFCASRPAGAGEKLFFGSGTQLSVL.

J is TRBJ2-5 and V is TRBV27, with 10 bases matching TRBD2. V was pared by 5 bases and J by 1 base, with 4 bases of the junction left unmatched. The CDR3 runs to 15 residues. From germline, CDR1 is MNHEY and CDR2 SMNVEV (reference sequence). CDR3 residues: CASSMKRGGQETQYF. The CDR3 nucleotides read TGTGCCAGCAGTATGAAGCGGGGGGGCCAAGAGACCCAGTACTTC.

This clonotype was detected a few times. J is TRBJ2-7 and V is TRBV7-6; TRBD2 aligns across 12 bases. Per germline, CDR1 SGHVS and CDR2 FNYEAQ. The CDR3 is 15 amino acids. V shed 2 bases, J shed 7 bases, and the junction held 6 bases outside the gene matches. CDR3 sequence: CASSLLAGGSKEQYF. The CDR3 nucleotides are TGTGCCAGCAGCTTACTAGCGGGGGGGTCGAAGGAGCAGTACTTC.

V and J are TRBV7-6 and TRBJ2-2; the D call may be TRBD1 or TRBD2 (5 bases each). Trimming shortened V by 6 bases and J by 4 bases, and 9 bases separated the two germline ends. The CDR3 is made up of 13 amino acids. Germline assignment: CDR1 SGHVS and CDR2 FNYEAQ. CDR3 in DNA: TGTGCCAGCAGATCCGGGACCACCGGGGAGCTGTTTTTT. Its protein is CASRSGTTGELFF. Drawing the rest from reference TRBV7-6 and TRBJ2-2, the complete variable domain is GAGVSQSPRYKVTKRGQDVALRCDPISGHVSLYWYRQALGQGPEFLTYFNYEAQQDKSGLPNDRFSAERPEGSISTLTIQRTEQRDSAMYRCASRSGTTGELFFGEGSRLTVL.

This clonotype showed up just a few times. The chain has TRBV5-1 and TRBJ2-1, with D possibly matching TRBD2 (6 bases). Germline assignment: CDR1 SGHRS and CDR2 YFSETQ. The CDR3 length is 13 residues. V lost 4 bases to trimming and J lost 7 bases, with 12 bases between them. CDR3 sequence: CASSLEGGNEQFF. The CDR3 DNA sequence: TGCGCCAGCAGCCTGGAGGGCGGTAATGAGCAGTTCTTC.

The rearrangement links TRBV20-1 to TRBJ2-7; 10 bases match TRBD2. CDR3 length equals 17 residues. The germline CDR1 and CDR2 sequences are DFQATT and SNEGSKA (reference sequence). V lost 0 bases, J lost 2 bases, and 10 bases stayed unmatched. The chain's CDR3 is CSARDLEGLAFTYEQYF. The CDR3 nucleotides read TGCAGTGCTAGAGATCTAGAGGGACTAGCGTTCACCTACGAGCAGTACTTC.

V is TRBV4-1 and J is TRBJ1-5; D is unclear. Germline V gene data show CDR1 as MGHRA and CDR2 as YSYEKL. V was pared by 11 bases and J by 4 bases, with 18 bases between. The CDR3 has 14 residues. The CDR3 nucleotides read TGCGCCTCTAAACTTCACCCGGGAAATCAGCCCCAGCATTTT. Its protein is CASKLHPGNQPQHF.

This clonotype was detected only a few times. This chain uses TRBV6-2 or TRBV6-3 with TRBJ2-2; D gene ambiguous. Germline V lookup: CDR1 MNHEY, CDR2 SVGEGT. Trimming took off 3 bases at V and 7 bases at J, with 9 bases between the two ends. The CDR3 consists of 13 residues. As DNA, the CDR3 is TGTGCCAGCAGTTATACGGGTGGCGGGGAGCTGTTTTTT. It specifies CASSYTGGGELFF.

There are many counts of this clonotype. V usage is TRBV7-2 and J usage is TRBJ1-1, with a possible D match to TRBD1 (5 bases). This CDR3 has 19 amino acids. Deletions cut 2 bases from V and 4 bases from J, with 26 bases between. Germline V gene data show CDR1 as SGHTA and CDR2 as FQGNSA. CDR3 nucleotides: TGTGCCAGCAGCTTAATACTCCCCGGCGGGGGTATCGAGGGCACTGAAGCTTTCTTT. This sequence encodes CASSLILPGGGIEGTEAFF.

This clonotype has just one count. This rearrangement joins TRBV27 to TRBJ2-7; tentatively, D is TRBD1 (6 bases). V gave up 1 base and J gave up 2 bases, with 15 bases separating them. Looked up from germline, CDR1 is MNHEY and CDR2 is SMNVEV (reference sequence). This CDR3 contains 16 residues. This CDR3 is CASSLYPGTGTYEQYF. The CDR3 nucleotides are TGTGCCAGCAGTTTATACCCCGGAACAGGGACCTACGAGCAGTACTTC.

This chain connects TRBV12-3 or TRBV12-4 to TRBJ2-7; possibly TRBD2 for D (6 bases). The CDR3 is made up of 13 amino acids. Between the trimmed V and J ends, which lost 1 base and 6 bases, there was a span of 10 bases. The CDR3 loop is CASSLEWGGEQYF. The CDR3 nucleotides are TGTGCCAGCAGTTTAGAGTGGGGAGGCGAGCAGTACTTC.

The chain carries TRBV4-3 and TRBJ2-2; 11 bases are shared with TRBD2. V shed 1 base and J 4 bases; nucleotides not matched to a gene: 5. The CDR3 is made up of 17 amino acids. Germline CDR1 reads LGHNA; CDR2 reads YSLEER. The CDR3: CASSQGRLAGGTGELFF. The CDR3 DNA is TGCGCCAGCAGCCAAGGGCGGCTAGCGGGGGGCACCGGGGAGCTGTTTTTT.

This clonotype was observed a handful of times. The rearrangement joins TRBV6-8 to TRBJ1-1, with TRBD1 identical over 7 bases. V dropped 2 bases and J dropped 5; count of bases not matched to a gene: 5. Germline V gives CDR1 MNHGY, CDR2 SAAAGT. The CDR3 covers 14 residues. CDR3 sequence: CASSYAEGATEAFF. The CDR3 bases are TGTGCCAGCAGTTACGCAGAGGGGGCAACTGAAGCTTTCTTT.

The rearrangement uses TRBV2 and TRBJ1-6, with D possibly being TRBD1 (5 bases). V was clipped by 7 bases and J by 7 bases, with 11 bases between them. The length of the CDR3 is 13 residues. Germline CDR1 SNHLY, CDR2 FYNNEI. CDR3 nucleotide sequence: TGTGCCAGCACGGGGCTTTCGAATTCACCCCTCCACTTT. It yields the protein CASTGLSNSPLHF.